The 19 T cell receptor beta chains below all came from one sample that was sequenced in a study of shared T cell receptors in the human thymus. Some clones are missing from TCRdb's copy, which holds only in-frame ones; the method was immunoSEQ multiplex PCR. The sample holds just under 550,000 clones; roughly 74% are singletons and the top ten take roughly 0.013%. This sample also appeared in a second study, on human thymus T cells.

Sequencing was carried out using thymocytes. The receptors here all came from a boy less than two years old with a congenital heart defect.

This clone was detected once. V is TRBV11-3 and J is TRBJ2-5; 7 positions agree with TRBD2. From germline, CDR1 is SGHNT and CDR2 YENEEA. The CDR3 extends over 15 amino acids. Unmatched junction bases numbered 10, after V lost 6 bases and J lost 3 bases. This chain's CDR3 is CASSSRGLPKETQYF. CDR3 nucleotides: TGTGCCAGCAGTTCGAGGGGACTACCGAAAGAGACCCAGTACTTC.

V gene TRBV4-3 combines with J gene TRBJ2-2; maybe TRBD2 (6 bases). Germline CDR1 LGHNA, CDR2 YSLEER. The CDR3 totals 21 residues. Trimming took off 3 bases at V and 2 bases at J, with 28 bases between the two ends. CDR3 sequence reads: CASSQEAGPTHSASNTGELFF. The CDR3 region has the DNA TGCGCCAGCAGCCAGGAGGCGGGACCTACTCATTCTGCCAGCAACACCGGGGAGCTGTTTTTT.

This chain links TRBV30 with TRBJ2-7; the D is unclear. Germline loops: CDR1 GTSNPN, CDR2 SVGIG (reference sequence). This CDR3 has 11 amino acids. V was pared by 4 bases and J by 5 bases, with 9 bases between. CDR3 sequence (DNA): TGTGCCTGGAAAGCACGCGACGAGCAGTACTTC. Encoded protein: CAWKARDEQYF.

The gene calls are TRBV15 and TRBJ1-1, with D possibly TRBD1 on 5 matching bases. Deletions cut 4 bases from V and 1 base from J, with 10 bases between. The CDR3 has 14 residues. Germline V gives CDR1 LNHNV, CDR2 YYDKDF (reference sequence). CDR3 residues: CATSIQVRNTEAFF. The DNA for the CDR3 is TGTGCCACCAGCATACAGGTCCGGAACACTGAAGCTTTCTTT.

This chain uses TRBV11-1 with TRBJ2-1; 11 bases line up with TRBD2. CDR1 SGHAT and CDR2 FQDESV come from the germline V gene (reference sequence). V shed 6 bases, J shed 4 bases, and the junction held 5 bases outside the gene matches. The CDR3 is 15 residues long. The CDR3 DNA is TGTGCCAGCAGGATGACTAGCGGGGATTACAATGAGCAGTTCTTC. This gives the protein CASRMTSGDYNEQFF.

The chain carries TRBV4-1 and TRBJ2-2; 9 bases map to TRBD2. Germline CDR1 and CDR2: MGHRA and YSYEKL. V shed 3 bases, J shed 5 bases, and the junction held 10 bases outside the gene matches. CDR3 size: 17 residues. This CDR3 reads CASSQRGGGRETGELFF. The DNA for the CDR3 is TGCGCCAGCAGCCAGAGGGGGGGCGGGAGGGAAACCGGGGAGCTGTTTTTT.

The rearrangement links TRBV9 to TRBJ2-7, with 7 positions matching TRBD2. The CDR3 is made up of 14 amino acids. From germline, CDR1 is SGDLS and CDR2 YYNGEE. With V trimmed by 2 bases and J by 5 bases, 7 bases remained unmatched. CDR3 sequence: CASSVGGSSHEQYF. In DNA, the CDR3 is TGTGCCAGCAGCGTGGGCGGGAGTTCCCACGAGCAGTACTTC. Drawing the rest from reference TRBV9 and TRBJ2-7, the complete variable domain is DSGVTQTPKHLITATGQRVTLRCSPRSGDLSVYWYQQSLDQGLQFLIQYYNGEERAKGNILERFSAQQFPDLHSELNLSSLELGDSALYFCASSVGGSSHEQYFGPGTRLTVT.

This chain connects TRBV19 to TRBJ2-5, with 11 bases matching TRBD1. Germline V gene sequence: CDR1 LNHDA, CDR2 SQIVND (reference sequence). V was pared by 7 bases and J by 5 bases, with 9 bases of the junction left unmatched. The CDR3 totals 15 residues. The CDR3 DNA is TGTGCCAGTACATGGACAGGGGGCATTTGGGAGACCCAGTACTTC. This sequence encodes CASTWTGGIWETQYF. Full variable domain (rest looked up from reference TRBV19 and TRBJ2-5): DGGITQSPKYLFRKEGQNVTLSCEQNLNHDAMYWYRQDPGQGLRLIYYSQIVNDFQKGDIAEGYSVSREKKESFPLTVTSAQKNPTAFYLCASTWTGGIWETQYFGPGTRLLVL.

This clone was counted a single time. V and J are TRBV5-4 and TRBJ2-1; D possibly corresponds to TRBD1 (6 bases). CDR3 size: 13 residues. The germline CDR1 and CDR2 sequences are SGHNT and YYREEE (reference sequence). V was pared by 4 bases and J by 7 bases, with 12 bases between. The CDR3 nucleotides are TGTGCCAGCAGCCCGGAAACAGGGAATGAGCAGTTCTTC. Residues: CASSPETGNEQFF.

Here the CDR3 DNA reads TGCGCCAGCAGCGAAGGGACTAGCGGGAGAGCCCAGTACTTC. Amino acid sequence: CASSEGTSGRAQYF. The V gene is TRBV10-1, the J gene TRBJ2-5; 14 positions agree with TRBD2. Germline assignment: CDR1 WNHNN and CDR2 SYGVQD (reference sequence). Trimming at V came to 6 bases and at J to 9 bases, leaving 6 bases not matched to a gene. The CDR3 spans 14 residues.

In its sample, this clone was seen once. The rearrangement links TRBV2 to TRBJ1-1; D ambiguous. The CDR3 length is 10 residues. The V and J ends lost 6 bases and 7 bases respectively, with 6 bases between them. Per germline, CDR1 SNHLY and CDR2 FYNNEI. CDR3 residues: CASRALEAFF. The DNA of the CDR3 is TGTGCCAGCAGGGCCCTTGAAGCTTTCTTT.

This chain uses TRBV7-9 with TRBJ2-7; no reliable D call. Trimming removed 5 bases from V and 7 bases from J, with 15 bases in between. CDR1 is SEHNR and CDR2 is FQNEAQ in the germline V gene (reference sequence). The CDR3 contains 13 residues. The CDR3 coding sequence is TGTGCCAGCAGCCCCCGCCTACTTGAGGAGCAGTACTTC. Amino acid sequence: CASSPRLLEEQYF. The variable domain in full, with the rest retrieved from reference TRBV7-9 and TRBJ2-7, is DTGVSQNPRHKITKRGQNVTFRCDPISEHNRLYWYRQTLGQGPEFLTYFQNEAQLEKSRLLSDRFSAERPKGSFSTLEIQRTEQGDSAMYLCASSPRLLEEQYFGPGTRLTVT.

The chain has TRBV2 and TRBJ2-4; the D gene is possibly TRBD2 (7 bases). The V end lost 6 bases, the J end lost 0 bases, and 12 bases lay between the germline ends. From germline, CDR1 is SNHLY and CDR2 FYNNEI. The CDR3 is made up of 15 amino acids. CDR3 in DNA: TGTGCCAGCAGGGGGGGGGCAGGAGCCAAAAACATTCAGTACTTC. It encodes CASRGGAGAKNIQYF.

The genes are TRBV6-5 and TRBJ2-7; 8 bases agree with TRBD1. The CDR3 runs to 15 residues. Germline CDR1 reads MNHEY; CDR2 reads SVGAGI. J was trimmed by 4 bases and V by 5 bases; bases with no gene match: 10. The CDR3 DNA reads as TGTGCCAGCAGTAAAAGGACAGGGTGGGGATACGAGCAGTACTTC. The encoded protein is CASSKRTGWGYEQYF.

The rearrangement uses TRBV7-2 and TRBJ2-7; 14 nucleotides line up with TRBD2. V shed 5 bases and J 4 bases; nucleotides not matched to a gene: 10. This CDR3 is built from 17 residues. Germline V gene sequence: CDR1 SGHTA, CDR2 FQGNSA. The CDR3 DNA follows: TGTGCCAGCAGCGCCGTCTCGGGACTAGCGGGAGTATACGAGCAGTACTTC. Encoded protein: CASSAVSGLAGVYEQYF.

J is TRBJ2-3 and V is TRBV13; 12 bases map to TRBD2. Per germline, CDR1 PRHDT and CDR2 FYEKMQ (reference sequence). The CDR3 contains 17 residues. The V segment lost 5 bases and the J segment 2 bases; nucleotides outside the gene matches: 8. The CDR3 spells CASSPRTSGMVTDTQYF. For the CDR3, the DNA is TGTGCCAGCAGCCCCCGGACTAGCGGGATGGTCACAGATACGCAGTATTTT.

The chain joins TRBV27 to TRBJ2-1, with TRBD2 as a possible D gene (5 bases). Trimming shortened V by 5 bases and J by 7 bases, and 15 bases separated the two germline ends. The CDR3 contains 14 residues. CDR1 MNHEY and CDR2 SMNVEV come from the germline V gene (reference sequence). CDR3 in DNA: TGTGCCAGCAGTCCCCCCTTGGAGCGGAATGAGCAGTTCTTC. Translated: CASSPPLERNEQFF.

The chain recombines TRBV7-9 with TRBJ1-2, with 9 bases identical to TRBD1. V shed 1 base and J 4 bases; nucleotides not matched to a gene: 13. The CDR3 length is 18 residues. Germline V gene data show CDR1 as SEHNR and CDR2 as FQNEAQ (reference sequence). This chain's CDR3 is CASSLDPELGQGSYGYTF. The DNA of the CDR3 is TGTGCCAGCAGCTTAGATCCCGAATTGGGACAGGGTTCCTATGGCTACACCTTC.

The V and J genes are TRBV28 and TRBJ2-7, with 8 bases identical to TRBD1. Germline V gene sequence: CDR1 MDHEN, CDR2 SYDVKM. Trimming cost V 5 bases and J 8 bases; bases outside gene matches: 14. This CDR3 has 15 amino acids. The DNA for the CDR3 is TGTGCCAGCAGTGCACCAGGGGGCGTAGATCAGAAGCAGTACTTC. Amino acids: CASSAPGGVDQKQYF.